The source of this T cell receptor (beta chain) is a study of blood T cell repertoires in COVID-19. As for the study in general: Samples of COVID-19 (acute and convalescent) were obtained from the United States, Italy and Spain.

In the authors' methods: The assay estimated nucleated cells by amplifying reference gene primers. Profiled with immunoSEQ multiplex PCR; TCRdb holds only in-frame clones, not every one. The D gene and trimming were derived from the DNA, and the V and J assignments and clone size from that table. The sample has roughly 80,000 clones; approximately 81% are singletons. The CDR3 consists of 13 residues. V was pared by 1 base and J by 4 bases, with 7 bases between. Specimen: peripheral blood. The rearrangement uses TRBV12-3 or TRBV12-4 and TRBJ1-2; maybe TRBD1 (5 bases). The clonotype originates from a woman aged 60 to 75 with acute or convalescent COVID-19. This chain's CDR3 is CASSLGGGYGYTF. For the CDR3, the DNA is TGTGCCAGCAGTTTAGGGGGCGGCTATGGCTACACCTTC.